Listed here are 26 T cell receptor beta chains from one sample, sequenced in a study of blood T cell repertoires in COVID-19 (TCRdb year 2020). Library prep was done by the immunoSEQ multiplex PCR assay. As stored in TCRdb, this immuneACCESS dataset retains in-frame rearrangements with V and J assigned. A fraction of the clones does not appear; measured against another copy, unresolved V genes explain less than half of the discrepancy, and the remainder lacks a known reason. This sample comprises roughly 300,000 clones, more than 75% of them detected only once. The top ten clones comprise around 7.8% of the sample. Sequences were obtained from peripheral blood. The origin of the receptors is a woman between 45 and 65 years old who had recovered from COVID-19.

This chain uses TRBV9 with TRBJ2-5, with 8 bases lining up with TRBD2. The CDR3 has 16 residues. Germline V gene sequence: CDR1 SGDLS, CDR2 YYNGEE. The trim removed 4 bases at V and 4 bases at J, leaving 12 bases unmatched. Here the CDR3 DNA reads TGTGCCAGCAGCCCCGGGGGGGGCGGAACCGGAGAGACCCAGTACTTC. Translating gives CASSPGGGGTGETQYF.

This chain uses TRBV7-2 with TRBJ2-5, with D perhaps matching TRBD1 (5 bases). The CDR3 is made up of 16 amino acids. Deletions cut 2 bases from V and 4 bases from J, with 17 bases between. Germline CDR1 reads SGHTA; CDR2 reads FQGNSA. Written as DNA, the CDR3 is TGTGCCAGCAGCTTATACCCAGGGTGGACCCCAGAGACCCAGTACTTC. It specifies CASSLYPGWTPETQYF.

V usage is TRBV19 and J usage is TRBJ1-2, with D tentatively TRBD1 (6 bases). This CDR3 comprises 15 residues. Germline assignment: CDR1 LNHDA and CDR2 SQIVND (reference sequence). V was clipped by 4 bases and J by 5 bases, with 17 bases between them. The CDR3 nucleotides read TGTGCCAGTAGTACATGGACAGAAACCTCATATGGCTACACCTTC. The encoded protein is CASSTWTETSYGYTF.

The rearrangement uses TRBV3-1 (or the pseudogene TRBV3-2) and TRBJ2-1; a weak D match, TRBD2 (6 bases). This CDR3 is built from 15 residues. Per the germline V gene, CDR1 is LGHDT and CDR2 is YNNKEL (reference sequence). The V end was cut by 0 bases, the J end by 5 bases, with 11 bases between. CDR3 bases: TGTGCCAGCAGCCAAGATGCGAGCGGGCACAATGAGCAGTTCTTC. Amino acids: CASSQDASGHNEQFF.

Many counts were recorded for this clone. The chain couples TRBV24-1 to TRBJ2-1; no firm D call. V dropped 7 bases and J dropped 6 bases, with 12 bases sitting between them. CDR1 and CDR2 (germline): KGHDR, SFDVKD. The CDR3 contains 13 residues. The CDR3 bases are TGTGCCACCAGCCTTGGCGGCGGCAATGAGCAGTTCTTC. It is translated as CATSLGGGNEQFF.

For this clone: At one end, the junction sequence differs from germline, possibly due to a read error. The rearrangement links TRBV7-2 to TRBJ2-1; the match to TRBD2 covers 8 bases. The germline V gene encodes CDR1 SGHTA and CDR2 FQGNSA. The CDR3 is made up of 16 amino acids. CDR3 nucleotides: TGTGCCAGCAGCGTAGCGGGGACACCTAGTTACAATGAGCAGTTCTTC. It codes for CASSVAGTPSYNEQFF.

V gene TRBV19 combines with J gene TRBJ1-2, with TRBD1 matching over 8 bases. The J segment lost 8 bases and the V segment lost 9 bases, leaving 14 bases of the junction unmatched. Germline CDR1 and CDR2: LNHDA and SQIVND (reference sequence). The CDR3 covers 14 residues. CDR3 DNA: TGTGCCAGCGCTGAGACAGGGGATCGGAGCGGCTACACCTTC. This codes for CASAETGDRSGYTF.

The chain recombines TRBV3-1 (or the pseudogene TRBV3-2) with TRBJ2-7, with 7 bases aligning to TRBD1. Germline V CDR1 and CDR2: LGHDT, YNNKEL (reference sequence). Trimming removed 4 bases from V and 4 bases from J; junction bases left unmatched: 10. The CDR3 is made up of 15 amino acids. The CDR3 coding sequence is TGTGCCAGCAGCCGGAAGGGGACAGAGAATTACGAGCAGTACTTC. It translates to CASSRKGTENYEQYF.

The chain couples TRBV5-1 to TRBJ2-1, with D perhaps matching TRBD2 (7 bases). In germline, CDR1 is SGHRS, CDR2 YFSETQ. Trimming took off 0 bases at V and 12 bases at J, with 22 bases between the two ends. CDR3 length: 16 residues. CDR3 nucleotide sequence: TGCGCCAGCAGCTTGGCCTTCGAAGGGGGGGCGGCGATGCAGTTCTTC. This gives the protein CASSLAFEGGAAMQFF. Based on the CDR3 plus reference TRBV5-1 and TRBJ2-1, the full variable domain is KAGVTQTPRYLIKTRGQQVTLSCSPISGHRSVSWYQQTPGQGLQFLFEYFSETQRNKGNFPGRFSGRQFSNSRSEMNVSTLELGDSALYLCASSLAFEGGAAMQFFGPGTRLTVL.

This sequence joins TRBV30 and TRBJ2-7; the match to TRBD1 covers 9 bases. The length of the CDR3 is 14 residues. Germline V gives CDR1 GTSNPN, CDR2 SVGIG (reference sequence). The V and J ends lost 2 bases and 7 bases, in that order; junction bases with no gene match: 9. CDR3 region: CAWSPGTGFWEQYF. DNA of the CDR3: TGTGCCTGGAGTCCCGGGACAGGGTTTTGGGAGCAGTACTTC.

The genes are TRBV6-1 and TRBJ2-2; tentatively, D is TRBD2 (5 bases). The germline V gene encodes CDR1 MNHNS and CDR2 SASEGT. V gave up 0 bases and J gave up 4 bases, with 12 bases separating them. This CDR3 region has 16 residues. CDR3 DNA: TGTGCCAGCAGTGAAGCGAGGGTGGGCCTCACCGGGGAGCTGTTTTTT. Translation: CASSEARVGLTGELFF.

This clone was seen a few times. The chain is built from TRBV7-2 and TRBJ2-7; 8 nucleotides match TRBD2. Germline V gene data show CDR1 as SGHTA and CDR2 as FQGNSA. J lost 3 bases, V lost 1 base, and 5 bases had no gene match. The CDR3 has 15 amino acids. The CDR3 coding sequence is TGTGCCAGCAGCTTAGATACTAGCGGAAACTACGAGCAGTACTTC. Amino acid sequence: CASSLDTSGNYEQYF.

CDR3 coding DNA: TGTGCCAGCAGCTGGGGGTTAGGGACAGCGGGAGGCACCGGGGAGCTGTTTTTT. This encodes CASSWGLGTAGGTGELFF. The J gene is TRBJ2-2, the V gene TRBV5-4; 9 nucleotides match TRBD2. J was trimmed by 4 bases and V by 3 bases; bases with no gene match: 13. From germline, CDR1 is SGHNT and CDR2 YYREEE (reference sequence). This CDR3 region has 18 residues.

The chain carries TRBV7-3 and TRBJ2-7, with D perhaps TRBD1 (5 bases). Looked up from germline, CDR1 is SGHTA and CDR2 is FQGTGA. Trimming removed 2 bases at V and 2 bases at J, with 13 bases between. This CDR3 comprises 15 residues. The CDR3 nucleotides read TGTGCCAGCAGCTTACCCAGACAGTGGACCTACGAGCAGTACTTC. Its translation is CASSLPRQWTYEQYF.

This clone appeared a single time. V is TRBV30 and J is TRBJ1-5; D is perhaps TRBD1 (6 bases). V was pared by 0 bases and J by 10 bases, with 13 bases between. CDR3 length: 13 amino acids. Germline V lookup: CDR1 GTSNPN, CDR2 SVGIG (reference sequence). The CDR3 region has the DNA TGTGCCTGGAGTGTTCTCAGGGGTGTCCCCCAGCATTTT. It encodes CAWSVLRGVPQHF.

Turning to this clone: One junction end does not reproduce the germline sequence, and a read error may be involved. This chain links TRBV11-2 with TRBJ2-1, with D unresolved. This CDR3 spans 13 amino acids. The germline gives CDR1 SGHAT, CDR2 FQNNGV. The CDR3 sequence: CASSLEIQNEQFF. In DNA, the CDR3 is TGTGCCAGCAGCCTAGAGATACAAAATGAGCAGTTCTTC. Together with reference TRBV11-2 and TRBJ2-1, the CDR3 gives the full variable domain: EAGVAQSPRYKIIEKRQSVAFWCNPISGHATLYWYQQILGQGPKLLIQFQNNGVVDDSQLPKDRFSAERLKGVDSTLKIQPAKLEDSAVYLCASSLEIQNEQFFGPGTRLTVL.

The CDR3 sequence is CASSYPTGGVNTEAFF. CDR3 coding DNA: TGTGCCAGCAGTTACCCGACAGGGGGGGTGAACACTGAAGCTTTCTTT. The chain joins TRBV6-2 or TRBV6-3 to TRBJ1-1; 9 bases fit TRBD1. The CDR3 length is 16 residues. Germline V gene lookup returns CDR1 MNHEY and CDR2 SVGEGT. J gave up 0 bases and V 2 bases, and 4 bases lay outside the gene matches.

The V and J genes are TRBV7-2 and TRBJ1-4; 8 bases are shared with TRBD1. V dropped 7 bases and J dropped 3; count of bases not matched to a gene: 4. Germline loops: CDR1 SGHTA, CDR2 FQGNSA. The CDR3 has 14 amino acids. The CDR3 DNA follows: TGTGCCAGCAAGCAGGGGGCAGCTAATGAAAAACTGTTTTTT. Translating it yields CASKQGAANEKLFF. Using reference TRBV7-2 and TRBJ1-4 for the parts outside the CDR3, the full variable domain is GAGVSQSPSNKVTEKGKDVELRCDPISGHTALYWYRQSLGQGLEFLIYFQGNSAPDKSGLPSDRFSAERTGGSVSTLTIQRTQQEDSAVYLCASKQGAANEKLFFGSGTQLSVL.

This clone was recorded only once. V usage is TRBV7-9 and J usage is TRBJ2-7; TRBD1 might be the D (6 bases). V gave up 4 bases and J gave up 5 bases, with 15 bases separating them. The CDR3 spans 14 residues. Germline V gives CDR1 SEHNR, CDR2 FQNEAQ (reference sequence). Written as DNA, the CDR3 is TGTGCCAGCAGCTCCTACAGGGTGGGCGACGAGCAGTACTTC. Translating it yields CASSSYRVGDEQYF.

This chain links TRBV3-1 (or the pseudogene TRBV3-2) with TRBJ2-1, with a possible D match to TRBD2 (5 bases). The CDR3 covers 15 residues. V was trimmed by 5 bases and J by 0 bases, leaving 11 bases between them. Germline CDR1 LGHDT, CDR2 YNNKEL (reference sequence). The CDR3 coding sequence is TGTGCCAGCAGCTTTTCCGGGGACTCCTACAATGAGCAGTTCTTC. It yields the protein CASSFSGDSYNEQFF.

V usage is TRBV5-1 and J usage is TRBJ2-3; TRBD2 agrees at 10 bases. V dropped 0 bases and J dropped 5; count of bases not matched to a gene: 9. The CDR3 is made up of 17 amino acids. Germline V gene data show CDR1 as SGHRS and CDR2 as YFSETQ. The CDR3 DNA reads TGCGCCAGCAGCTTGGCTTTACTAGCGGGACTTGGAGATACGCAGTATTTT. Its protein product is CASSLALLAGLGDTQYF.

The chain joins TRBV19 to TRBJ2-7, with 8 bases matching TRBD1. The ends lost 6 bases at V and 1 base at J; junction bases unmatched: 8. There are 15 residues in the CDR3. Germline values: CDR1 LNHDA, CDR2 SQIVND (reference sequence). In nucleotides, the CDR3 is TGTGCCAGTAGGCTACAGGGGGAGTCGTCCTACGAGCAGTACTTC. It specifies CASRLQGESSYEQYF.

The chain couples TRBV7-2 to TRBJ2-3, with 13 bases fitting TRBD2. Trimming cost V 6 bases and J 6 bases; bases outside gene matches: 6. CDR1 and CDR2 (germline): SGHTA, FQGNSA. The CDR3 consists of 15 residues. The CDR3 is CASRPGLAGADTQYF. The CDR3 DNA reads as TGTGCCAGCAGACCCGGACTAGCGGGAGCTGATACGCAGTATTTT.

In DNA form, the CDR3 reads TGTGCCAGCAGTTTATATGGACAGGGTCCTGAAGCTTTCTTT. This sequence encodes CASSLYGQGPEAFF. V gene TRBV28 combines with J gene TRBJ1-1, with 8 bases aligning to TRBD1. This CDR3 has 14 amino acids. Germline V gives CDR1 MDHEN, CDR2 SYDVKM. J was trimmed by 6 bases and V by 1 base; bases with no gene match: 4.

This clone was observed a single time. This chain connects TRBV9 to TRBJ2-3, with D perhaps matching TRBD2 (5 bases). The CDR3 runs 18 residues. Trimming removed 0 bases from V and 0 bases from J, with 17 bases in between. The germline gives CDR1 SGDLS, CDR2 YYNGEE. CDR3 DNA sequence: TGTGCCAGCAGCGTAGCTGTTGGACTTGAGTCTAGCACAGATACGCAGTATTTT. Its translation is CASSVAVGLESSTDTQYF.

This clone appeared once. DNA of the CDR3: TGCGCCAGCTGGCCGATGGGACAGAGTACTCGAATGGACGTGGGCTACACCTTC. This sequence encodes CASWPMGQSTRMDVGYTF. The chain is built from TRBV5-1 and TRBJ1-2; 7 bases match TRBD1. CDR1 is SGHRS and CDR2 is YFSETQ in the germline V gene. The CDR3 has 18 residues. Trimming cost V 7 bases and J 8 bases; bases outside gene matches: 26.